Below are 24 T cell receptor beta chains sequenced from a single sample in a study of human T cells and chemical hapten exposure. Regarding time point: patch test 1, 2 weeks after DPC sensitization. The treatment was: therapeutic diphenylcyclopropenone sensitization with weekly scalp DPC. MiXCR was run by TCRdb on the RACE reads, yielding one entry per CDR3 protein. The sample yields under 450,000 distinct CDR3 sequences, roughly 5% seen once. Sequenced material: whole blood, taken in connection with sensitization to the hapten diphenylcyclopropenone (DPC). The source of these receptors is a woman aged 45-59 years with alopecia areata. Some clones in this sample may be carry-over from other donors' samples.

The chain uses TRBV12-3 or TRBV12-4 and TRBJ2-2; the match to TRBD1 covers 9 bases. Trimming removed 2 bases from V and 4 bases from J; junction bases left unmatched: 8. CDR3 size: 17 residues. CDR3 DNA sequence: TGTGCCAGCAGTTTAAGGGGTGGGACAGGGCCCACCGGGGAGCTGTTTTTT. The encoded protein is CASSLRGGTGPTGELFF.

This chain uses TRBV5-6 with TRBJ2-1; D gene ambiguous. This CDR3 is built from 15 residues. V lost 0 bases and J 3 bases, leaving 10 bases between the germline ends. CDR1 and CDR2 from the germline V gene are SGHDT and YYEEEE. CDR3 loop: CASSLDPAHYNEQFF. For the CDR3, the DNA is TGTGCCAGCAGCTTGGATCCAGCCCACTACAATGAGCAGTTCTTC.

The V call is TRBV7-2, the J call TRBJ2-7; the D gene is possibly TRBD1 (6 bases). The CDR3 runs 13 residues. Germline values: CDR1 SGHTA, CDR2 FQGNSA. The V gene lost 5 bases and the J gene lost 7 bases, with 15 bases spanning the gap. The CDR3 coding sequence is TGTGCCAGCAGCCTCGGACAGCCCCAAGAGCAGTACTTC. Protein product: CASSLGQPQEQYF.

At least ten counts were recorded for this clonotype. The V and J genes are TRBV11-2 and TRBJ1-5, with D possibly being TRBD1 (5 bases). The germline V gene encodes CDR1 SGHAT and CDR2 FQNNGV. V was shortened by 4 bases and J by 0 bases, with 16 bases between the two germline ends. This CDR3 is 17 amino acids long. In nucleotides, the CDR3 is TGTGCCAGCAGCTCCCGGGACGGGATGTATAGCAATCAGCCCCAGCATTTT. Translating it yields CASSSRDGMYSNQPQHF.

This clonotype was detected many times. V usage is TRBV5-1 and J usage is TRBJ1-2, with D hard to call. Per the germline V gene, CDR1 is SGHRS and CDR2 is YFSETQ. V lost 4 bases and J 3 bases, leaving 13 bases between the germline ends. The CDR3 has 14 amino acids. DNA for the CDR3: TGCGCCAGCAGCCCCACATCTCCGGACTATGGCTACACCTTC. Its translation: CASSPTSPDYGYTF.

This clonotype was detected a few times. The chain recombines TRBV7-6 with TRBJ2-7; TRBD2 is a possible D gene (5 bases). This CDR3 has 13 residues. Germline CDR1 is SGHVS and CDR2 is FNYEAQ. Trimming removed 5 bases at V and 2 bases at J, with 10 bases between. The CDR3 spells CASSRELPYEQYF. The DNA for the CDR3 is TGTGCCAGCAGCAGGGAGCTGCCCTACGAGCAGTACTTC.

The table lists this clonotype with a count of one. A read error is possible here, since a much larger clone lies one base away. Lacking the conserved final phenylalanine or tryptophan, this CDR3 likely reflects a read error. The rearrangement uses TRBV10-3 and TRBJ1-1; weak D call: TRBD1 (6 bases). The germline V gene has CDR1 ENHRY and CDR2 SYGVKD. V was cut by 4 bases and J by 5 bases, with 8 bases left in between. CDR3 size: 12 residues. CDR3 DNA: TGTGCCATCAGTGGAGGGGGGACTGAAGCTTTCCTT. Translating it yields CAISGGGTEAFL.

This clonotype appeared a few times. The chain joins TRBV29-1 to TRBJ2-1; 11 bases are a match to TRBD1. Germline V gene data show CDR1 as SQVTM and CDR2 as ANQGSEA. The CDR3 is made up of 12 amino acids. V shed 8 bases and J 8 bases; nucleotides not matched to a gene: 5. The CDR3 loop reads CSTRTGGDEQFF. In nucleotides, the CDR3 is TGCAGCACCAGGACAGGGGGCGATGAGCAGTTCTTC.

V usage is TRBV24-1 and J usage is TRBJ2-3, with D unclear. Per germline, CDR1 KGHDR and CDR2 SFDVKD. The V gene lost 3 bases and the J gene lost 6 bases, with 18 bases spanning the gap. The CDR3 loop spans 16 amino acids. This chain's CDR3 is CATSDIGGRFSDTQYF. Here the CDR3 DNA reads TGTGCCACCAGTGATATCGGTGGGCGGTTCAGTGATACGCAGTATTTT.

This clonotype has a handful of counts. The genes are TRBV6-1 and TRBJ1-1; no definite D call. The germline gives CDR1 MNHNS, CDR2 SASEGT. V dropped 9 bases and J dropped 9 bases, with 11 bases sitting between them. The CDR3 is 10 amino acids. CDR3 protein: CASSGPKAFF. In nucleotides, the CDR3 is TGTGCCAGTAGCGGTCCGAAAGCTTTCTTT.

At least ten counts were recorded for this clonotype. The CDR3 sequence is CASSLGDIGLNQPQHF. CDR3 nucleotides: TGCGCCAGCAGCTTGGGGGACATCGGGCTCAATCAGCCCCAGCATTTT. The chain uses TRBV5-1 and TRBJ1-5; D is possibly TRBD1 (6 bases). This CDR3 region has 16 residues. The V end lost 0 bases, the J end lost 3 bases, and 13 bases lay between the germline ends. Germline CDR1 is SGHRS and CDR2 is YFSETQ.

This clonotype was seen many times. The genes are TRBV12-3 or TRBV12-4 and TRBJ2-4; no clear D. The CDR3 runs to 14 residues. Trimming cost V 5 bases and J 1 base, with 9 bases left between them. In DNA form, the CDR3 reads TGTGCCAGCAGTCCCAGGTCTGCCAAAAACATTCAGTACTTC. Translation gives CASSPRSAKNIQYF.

The sample holds many counts of this clonotype. The gene calls are TRBV2 and TRBJ1-1, with D unclear. Germline values: CDR1 SNHLY, CDR2 FYNNEI. The length of the CDR3 is 15 residues. V lost 3 bases to trimming and J lost 4 bases, with 15 bases between them. CDR3 protein: CASSDSGPRSTEAFF. The CDR3 nucleotides read TGTGCCAGCAGTGACTCTGGCCCGAGGAGCACTGAAGCTTTCTTT.

This clonotype was recorded at least ten times. This rearrangement joins TRBV6-1 to TRBJ1-5; D not certain. The CDR3 runs to 14 residues. Germline-derived CDR1 and CDR2 are MNHNS and SASEGT. V lost 0 bases and J 5 bases, leaving 8 bases between the germline ends. CDR3 in amino acids: CASSEAGRDQPQHF. DNA for the CDR3: TGTGCCAGCAGTGAAGCTGGAAGGGATCAGCCCCAGCATTTT.

This clonotype came up many times. V is TRBV5-1 and J is TRBJ2-6; possibly TRBD2 for D (5 bases). Germline CDR1 SGHRS, CDR2 YFSETQ. V dropped 4 bases and J dropped 2 bases, with 10 bases sitting between them. CDR3 length: 15 residues. This chain's CDR3 is CASSGGPAGANVLTF. The CDR3 nucleotides read TGCGCCAGCAGCGGAGGCCCGGCTGGGGCCAACGTCCTGACTTTC.

At least ten counts were recorded for this clonotype. The gene calls are TRBV10-3 and TRBJ2-3; D possibly corresponds to TRBD2 (6 bases). This CDR3 is built from 15 residues. Between the trimmed V and J ends, which lost 3 bases and 4 bases, there was a span of 14 bases. The germline V gene has CDR1 ENHRY and CDR2 SYGVKD. As DNA, the CDR3 is TGTGCCATCAGTGAAGGGGTAGGGGAGGCAGATACGCAGTATTTT. Residues: CAISEGVGEADTQYF.

There are many counts of this clonotype. This sequence joins TRBV7-2 and TRBJ1-1; weak D call: TRBD1 (5 bases). Between the trimmed V and J ends, which lost 1 base and 8 bases, there was a span of 11 bases. The CDR3 extends over 13 amino acids. Per the germline V gene, CDR1 is SGHTA and CDR2 is FQGNSA. As DNA, the CDR3 is TGTGCCAGCAGCTTAGGGTCGGGGGTCGAAGCTTTCTTT. Amino acid sequence: CASSLGSGVEAFF.

The chain employs TRBV11-2 and TRBJ2-2; D may be TRBD2 (5 bases). V lost 2 bases and J lost 5, with 18 bases in between. Germline V gives CDR1 SGHAT, CDR2 FQNNGV. The CDR3 spans 17 residues. CDR3 in amino acids: CASSLSRATPGTGELFF. The DNA of the CDR3 is TGTGCCAGCAGCTTATCCCGGGCCACGCCGGGGACCGGGGAGCTGTTTTTT.

The table lists this clonotype with many counts. The gene calls are TRBV3-1 and TRBJ1-1; TRBD1 might be the D (5 bases). The CDR3 extends over 13 amino acids. In germline, CDR1 is LGHDT, CDR2 YNNKEL (reference sequence). V was clipped by 6 bases and J by 2 bases, with 10 bases between them. CDR3 bases: TGTGCCAGCAGGCAGACAGCTAACACTGAAGCTTTCTTT. This codes for CASRQTANTEAFF.

This clonotype was observed at least ten times. The chain uses TRBV3-1 and TRBJ2-4, with D unresolved. Trimming cost V 6 bases and J 8 bases, with 8 bases left between them. This CDR3 region has 11 residues. Germline CDR1 and CDR2: LGHDT and YNNKEL (reference sequence). For the CDR3, the DNA is TGTGCCAGCAGAGACGGATACATTCAGTACTTC. Translated, it gives CASRDGYIQYF.

This clonotype was seen many times. The genes are TRBV3-1 and TRBJ1-1; D may be TRBD1 (6 bases). Germline V CDR1 and CDR2: LGHDT, YNNKEL (reference sequence). V was shortened by 4 bases and J by 1 base, with 10 bases between the two germline ends. The length of the CDR3 is 14 residues. The CDR3 DNA is TGTGCCAGCAGCCTGGGGACAAGGAACACTGAAGCTTTCTTT. Translating it yields CASSLGTRNTEAFF.

This clonotype was picked up many times. V usage is TRBV4-3 and J usage is TRBJ1-4, with D possibly TRBD1 on 5 matching bases. This CDR3 has 14 amino acids. The germline V gene encodes CDR1 LGHNA and CDR2 YSLEER. The V end lost 4 bases, the J end lost 8 bases, and 14 bases lay between the germline ends. The CDR3 reads CASSPAGAGEKLFF. Here the CDR3 DNA reads TGCGCCAGCAGCCCCGCTGGGGCGGGCGAAAAACTGTTTTTT.

This clonotype occurred many times. The chain combines TRBV6-4 with TRBJ2-3; a weak D match, TRBD1 (5 bases). Trimming took off 3 bases at V and 2 bases at J, with 15 bases between the two ends. The CDR3 runs to 16 residues. Germline values: CDR1 MRHNA, CDR2 SNTAGT. CDR3 in amino acids: CASSEGGAGPTDTQYF. The CDR3, as DNA: TGTGCCAGCAGTGAGGGTGGGGCCGGGCCCACAGATACGCAGTATTTT.

This clonotype has just a few counts. The chain combines TRBV28 with TRBJ1-1; no clear D gene. V was shortened by 4 bases and J by 7 bases, with 10 bases between the two germline ends. The germline V gene has CDR1 MDHEN and CDR2 SYDVKM. This CDR3 comprises 12 residues. The CDR3, as DNA: TGTGCCAGCAGTTCACGAGTAGGTGAAGCTTTCTTT. It translates to CASSSRVGEAFF.